The 15 T cell receptor beta chains below were found in one sample sequenced in a study of graft-versus-host responses after intestinal transplantation. No antigens are known for them. Repertoires were generated with immunoSEQ multiplex PCR, while TCRdb's copy carries only in-frame clones and drops some. The sample holds 50,000 to 75,000 clones, almost 95% seen once. The input for sequencing was unstimulated CD4+ T cells sorted from spleen or lymph node cells, taken before transplant. The receptors come from a human donor who was the organ donor for an intestinal transplant.

V usage is TRBV6-5 and J usage is TRBJ1-3; D is possibly TRBD1 (6 bases). The V gene's germline CDR1 is MNHEY and CDR2 SVGAGI. V was shortened by 8 bases and J by 2 bases, with 16 bases between the two germline ends. The CDR3 sequence is 15 residues long. The CDR3 DNA is TGTGCCAGCTTTAACAGGGCCGGGCCTGGAAACACCATATATTTT. This encodes CASFNRAGPGNTIYF.

This chain connects TRBV6-5 to TRBJ2-7; 11 nucleotides align to TRBD2. The length of the CDR3 is 14 residues. Germline trimming cut 6 bases from V and 2 bases from J; bases unmatched to any gene: 3. CDR1 and CDR2 from the germline V gene are MNHEY and SVGAGI. The CDR3 DNA is TGTGCCAGCAGACTACTAGCGGGAGCCTACGAGCAGTACTTC. Translation gives CASRLLAGAYEQYF.

The rearrangement uses TRBV7-5 and TRBJ2-1. TRBV7-5 is tagged as a pseudogene. The CDR3 totals 15 residues. The CDR3 bases are TGTGCCAGAAGCCGAGAATCCAGCCAATACAATGAGCAGTTCTTC. Its translation: CARSRESSQYNEQFF.

The V and J genes are TRBV7-2 and TRBJ2-5; 7 bases are a match to TRBD1. Germline V CDR1 and CDR2: SGHTA, FQGNSA. The trim removed 4 bases at V and 4 bases at J, leaving 3 bases unmatched. There are 13 residues in the CDR3. CDR3 DNA sequence: TGTGCCAGCAGCTCGACAGGGAGAGAGACCCAGTACTTC. This codes for CASSSTGRETQYF.

The chain uses TRBV6-6 and TRBJ2-5; D is uncertain. Germline V gene sequence: CDR1 MNHNY, CDR2 SVGAGI (reference sequence). V lost 5 bases, J lost 3 bases, and 7 bases lay in between. This CDR3 contains 12 residues. CDR3 amino acids: CASSPQKETQYF. DNA of the CDR3: TGTGCCAGCAGTCCCCAAAAAGAGACCCAGTACTTC.

This rearrangement joins TRBV7-6 to TRBJ2-7; D possibly corresponds to TRBD2 (5 bases). The CDR3 has 14 amino acids. The germline gives CDR1 SGHVS, CDR2 FNYEAQ. The germline V and J ends were trimmed by 5 bases and 2 bases, with 13 bases remaining between them. CDR3 in amino acids: CASSGSGMTYEQYF. In DNA form, the CDR3 reads TGTGCCAGCAGCGGGTCCGGGATGACCTACGAGCAGTACTTC. Full variable domain (rest looked up from reference TRBV7-6 and TRBJ2-7): GAGVSQSPRYKVTKRGQDVALRCDPISGHVSLYWYRQALGQGPEFLTYFNYEAQQDKSGLPNDRFSAERPEGSISTLTIQRTEQRDSAMYRCASSGSGMTYEQYFGPGTRLTVT.

The chain links TRBV6-6 to TRBJ2-2; no clear D gene. Germline lookup yields CDR1 MNHNY and CDR2 SVGAGI (reference sequence). The V end was cut by 0 bases, the J end by 3 bases, with 11 bases between. The CDR3 covers 16 residues. In DNA form, the CDR3 reads TGTGCCAGCAGTTACTCGCTCCCCCACTACACCGGGGAGCTGTTTTTT. It specifies CASSYSLPHYTGELFF.

The V and J genes are TRBV11-3 and TRBJ2-7; a possible D gene is TRBD2 (5 bases). V was pared by 4 bases and J by 6 bases, with 10 bases between. This CDR3 has 12 amino acids. The germline gives CDR1 SGHNT, CDR2 YENEEA. CDR3 loop: CASSSEGSEQYF. The CDR3 bases are TGTGCCAGCAGCTCCGAGGGTAGCGAGCAGTACTTC.

The V call is TRBV5-1, the J call TRBJ1-1, with a tentative D call TRBD1 (5 bases). The germline CDR1 and CDR2 sequences are SGHRS and YFSETQ. Deletions cut 4 bases from V and 3 bases from J, with 10 bases between. The CDR3 extends over 13 amino acids. CDR3 protein: CASSTDSYTEAFF. CDR3 in DNA: TGCGCCAGCAGCACCGACAGTTACACTGAAGCTTTCTTT.

This clone was counted a single time. This CDR3 is CASSPRDKQTGEKLFF. CDR3 bases: TGCGCCAGCAGCCCCCGGGACAAACAAACTGGAGAAAAACTGTTTTTT. The V and J genes are TRBV5-1 and TRBJ1-4, with D possibly matching TRBD1 (6 bases). Germline loops: CDR1 SGHRS, CDR2 YFSETQ. V was shortened by 4 bases and J by 8 bases, with 21 bases between the two germline ends. The CDR3 extends over 16 amino acids.

The chain joins TRBV5-6 to TRBJ1-2, with a weak D call TRBD1 (6 bases). Per germline, CDR1 SGHDT and CDR2 YYEEEE. The CDR3 runs to 14 residues. The ends were cut back, 3 bases at V and 1 base at J, with 10 bases in the middle. This chain's CDR3 is CASSSRQVNYGYTF. The CDR3 DNA reads TGTGCCAGCAGCTCGAGACAGGTTAACTATGGCTACACCTTC.

The chain couples TRBV4-3 to TRBJ1-4; TRBD1 might be the D (6 bases). The CDR3 contains 18 residues. Germline V gene sequence: CDR1 LGHNA, CDR2 YSLEER. The ends were cut back, 4 bases at V and 4 bases at J, with 22 bases in the middle. This chain's CDR3 is CASSRNYANTGFNEKLFF. The CDR3 nucleotides read TGCGCCAGCAGCCGAAATTACGCTAATACAGGGTTTAATGAAAAACTGTTTTTT.

The chain uses TRBV15 and TRBJ2-3, with TRBD2 matching 7 bases. Germline assignment: CDR1 LNHNV and CDR2 YYDKDF (reference sequence). After removal of 5 bases from V and 2 bases from J, the junction contained 10 bases not matched to a gene. This CDR3 has 16 residues. CDR3 protein: CATSPRLARATDTQYF. CDR3 DNA: TGTGCCACCAGCCCTCGACTAGCAAGGGCCACAGATACGCAGTATTTT.

This chain connects TRBV9 to TRBJ2-1; D is unclear. The CDR3 has 13 amino acids. Germline lookup yields CDR1 SGDLS and CDR2 YYNGEE. Trimming took 0 bases from V and 5 from J, leaving 6 bases between them. The CDR3 bases are TGTGCCAGCAGCGTAGGCGAGAACAATGAGCAGTTCTTC. Protein product: CASSVGENNEQFF.

This chain connects TRBV29-1 to TRBJ2-3; 11 bases fit TRBD2. The germline V gene has CDR1 SQVTM and CDR2 ANQGSEA. The CDR3 loop spans 14 amino acids. Unmatched junction bases numbered 2, after V lost 6 bases and J lost 0 bases. The CDR3: CSVASGGSTDTQYF. The CDR3, as DNA: TGCAGCGTCGCTAGCGGGGGGAGCACAGATACGCAGTATTTT.